Following are 14 T cell receptor beta chains from one sample sequenced in a study of high-grade serous ovarian cancer treatment subgroups. Assay: immunoSEQ multiplex PCR; the TCRdb copy retains only in-frame clones and omits some. The table includes approximately 15,000 clones, roughly 67% detected once. Tumor samples were obtained before definitive surgery or chemotherapy. Material for sequencing was tumor tissue. These receptors were taken from a human donor with high-grade serous ovarian cancer.

The genes are TRBV28 and TRBJ2-7; 10 bases line up with TRBD1. The CDR3 is made up of 16 amino acids. Germline values: CDR1 MDHEN, CDR2 SYDVKM. Germline trimming cut 7 bases from V and 3 bases from J; bases unmatched to any gene: 12. CDR3 bases: TGTGCCAGCAAACCCCTGGGACAGGGGAGGGACTACGAGCAGTACTTC. Residues: CASKPLGQGRDYEQYF.

V is TRBV9 and J is TRBJ2-2; no firm D call. Germline CDR1 SGDLS, CDR2 YYNGEE. The CDR3 loop spans 16 amino acids. The V end was cut by 0 bases, the J end by 0 bases, with 9 bases between. The DNA for the CDR3 is TGTGCCAGCAGCGTAGTAGAAAAGTCGAACACCGGGGAGCTGTTTTTT. Translation gives CASSVVEKSNTGELFF.

A single count supports this clone. The rearrangement links TRBV2 to TRBJ2-5; D remains unclear. The CDR3 loop spans 14 amino acids. Between the trimmed V and J ends, which lost 3 bases and 3 bases, there was a span of 11 bases. Germline lookup yields CDR1 SNHLY and CDR2 FYNNEI. This chain's CDR3 is CASSDGAEEETQYF. The CDR3, as DNA: TGTGCCAGCAGTGACGGAGCCGAAGAAGAGACCCAGTACTTC.

V and J are TRBV4-3 and TRBJ1-3; D is uncertain. Per germline, CDR1 LGHNA and CDR2 YSLEER. The CDR3 has 15 amino acids. Trimming left V 1 base short and J 6 bases short, with 13 bases between. The CDR3 region is CASSQGVSWENTIYF. The CDR3 region has the DNA TGCGCCAGCAGCCAAGGAGTGAGCTGGGAAAACACCATATATTTT.

This chain connects TRBV5-3 to TRBJ1-2; D perhaps matches TRBD1 (5 bases). TRBV5-3 is sorted into the ORF group, with uncertain function. The CDR3 has 16 amino acids. The V end was cut by 8 bases, the J end by 5 bases, with 25 bases between. CDR3 sequence: CASPIKTARRRYGYTF. In DNA form, the CDR3 reads TGTGCCAGTCCTATTAAGACAGCTCGGCGAAGGTATGGCTACACCTTC.

V and J are TRBV7-2 and TRBJ1-2; no clear D. V lost 3 bases to trimming and J lost 3 bases, with 8 bases between them. CDR3 length: 13 amino acids. Germline CDR1 reads SGHTA; CDR2 reads FQGNSA. The DNA for the CDR3 is TGTGCCAGCAGCTTGAACAGCCACTATGGCTACACCTTC. Its translation is CASSLNSHYGYTF.

This chain's CDR3 is CAISSKTGTGELFF. The CDR3 region has the DNA TGTGCCATCAGCTCAAAGACAGGGACTGGGGAGCTGTTTTTT. The gene calls are TRBV10-3 and TRBJ2-2; tentatively, D is TRBD1 (7 bases). The CDR3 is 14 amino acids. V lost 6 bases, J lost 8 bases, and 16 bases lay in between. Germline V lookup: CDR1 ENHRY, CDR2 SYGVKD.

The chain employs TRBV7-9 and TRBJ2-3; 8 nucleotides match TRBD2. Trimming took 0 bases from V and 4 from J; bases not matched to a gene: 6. This CDR3 spans 16 amino acids. Germline CDR1 reads SEHNR; CDR2 reads FQNEAQ (reference sequence). CDR3 protein: CASSLARRGGADTQYF. For the CDR3, the DNA is TGTGCCAGCAGCTTAGCGCGCCGGGGGGGCGCAGATACGCAGTATTTT.

The V gene is TRBV19, the J gene TRBJ2-2, with a tentative D call TRBD2 (6 bases). From germline, CDR1 is LNHDA and CDR2 SQIVND (reference sequence). This CDR3 spans 18 amino acids. V shed 2 bases and J shed 7 bases, with 23 bases lying between them. CDR3 nucleotides: TGTGCCAGTAGTATATCTGTTCGGCCCGGGCAGGGAGGCGGGGAGCTGTTTTTT. Translation: CASSISVRPGQGGGELFF.

This chain uses TRBV4-1 with TRBJ2-3; 13 bases match TRBD2. This CDR3 region has 17 residues. V shed 2 bases, J shed 4 bases, and the junction held 6 bases outside the gene matches. CDR1 MGHRA and CDR2 YSYEKL come from the germline V gene. The CDR3 loop reads CASSQPTSGGAPDTQYF. For the CDR3, the DNA is TGCGCCAGCAGCCAACCCACTAGCGGGGGGGCTCCAGATACGCAGTATTTT.

The chain employs TRBV10-1 and TRBJ2-7; D is undetermined. This CDR3 spans 14 amino acids. Trimming shortened V by 3 bases and J by 3 bases, and 12 bases separated the two germline ends. Germline CDR1 is WNHNN and CDR2 is SYGVQD (reference sequence). In DNA form, the CDR3 reads TGCGCCAGCAGTGACAGATTACCTTTCTACGAGCAGTACTTC. It yields the protein CASSDRLPFYEQYF.

This sequence joins TRBV14 and TRBJ1-1; possible D gene TRBD1, 6 bases. The CDR3 is 17 amino acids. Germline lookup yields CDR1 SGHDN and CDR2 FVKESK. V was shortened by 0 bases and J by 4 bases, with 18 bases between the two germline ends. As DNA, the CDR3 is TGTGCCAGCAGCCAAGATTTTGGGGGGCGCGCGGCCACTGAAGCTTTCTTT. Its translation: CASSQDFGGRAATEAFF.

As DNA, the CDR3 is TGTGCCAGCAGAGACAGGACTAGCGGCACAGATACGCAGTATTTT. The encoded protein is CASRDRTSGTDTQYF. The chain combines TRBV6-6 with TRBJ2-3, with TRBD2 matching over 9 bases. With 6 bases clipped from V and 1 base from J, the junction kept 5 bases outside the gene matches. Germline V gene sequence: CDR1 MNHNY, CDR2 SVGAGI (reference sequence). The CDR3 covers 15 residues.

J is TRBJ2-7 and V is TRBV11-3; unclear D gene. The CDR3 loop spans 13 amino acids. Germline V gene sequence: CDR1 SGHNT, CDR2 YENEEA. Trimming took 6 bases from V and 5 from J, leaving 14 bases between them. CDR3: CASRTPGSHEQYF. The CDR3 DNA is TGTGCCAGCAGAACCCCTGGTTCCCACGAGCAGTACTTC.